What follows are 2 T cell receptor beta chains derived from one specimen sequenced in a study of OX40 agonist ivuxolimab in advanced cancers. TCRdb keeps only in-frame clones here, not all; method: immunoSEQ multiplex PCR. The sample has roughly 53,000 clones, around four fifths seen once; the top ten hold roughly an eighth. The starting material was CD4+ or CD8+ T cells sorted from blood, obtained in a trial of the OX40 agonist ivuxolimab. The receptors here all came from an adult with an advanced solid tumor such as melanoma, head and neck, liver or kidney cancer.

This clone has just one count. This sequence joins TRBV28 and TRBJ2-7; 8 nucleotides match TRBD1. CDR1 MDHEN and CDR2 SYDVKM come from the germline V gene. The length of the CDR3 is 15 residues. V shed 2 bases and J 3 bases; nucleotides not matched to a gene: 6. CDR3: CASSLPQGGLYEQYF. The DNA of the CDR3 is TGTGCCAGCAGTTTACCACAGGGGGGACTCTACGAGCAGTACTTC.

The chain employs TRBV11-2 and TRBJ2-1; TRBD2 is a possible D gene (5 bases). V was clipped by 1 base and J by 1 base, with 8 bases between them. The germline CDR1 and CDR2 sequences are SGHAT and FQNNGV. The CDR3 has 15 residues. This chain's CDR3 is CASSLAGLSYNEQFF. CDR3 DNA sequence: TGTGCCAGCAGCTTAGCGGGATTGTCCTACAATGAGCAGTTCTTC.